This T cell receptor beta chain came from a study of chemoradiotherapy in HPV16-positive cancers. The wider study: Candidate HPV-specific clones and shared TCR motifs came from a couple of HPV16-positive patients.

This clone was detected only a few times. Its antigen remains unidentified. This CDR3 comprises 14 residues. The V gene lost 3 bases and the J gene lost 5 bases, with 8 bases spanning the gap. Germline CDR1 and CDR2: SGHNT and YENEEA. Produced via immunoSEQ multiplex PCR; TCRdb's table is partial and in-frame only. The table has fewer than 70,000 clones, roughly nine tenths seen once. Study observations and caveats: Only a couple of HPV16-positive patients supplied the functional HPV-specificity definition.

The specimen was blood, collected from a patient who underwent chemoradiotherapy. The TCR originated in a human donor with HPV-associated anogenital cancer. The chain employs TRBV11-3 and TRBJ1-6, with a possible D match to TRBD1 (6 bases). The DNA for the CDR3 is TGTGCCAGCAGCTTCGGACAGAATAATTCACCCCTCCACTTT. Its translation is CASSFGQNNSPLHF. Full variable domain (outside the CDR3, taken from reference TRBV11-3 and TRBJ1-6): EAGVVQSPRYKIIEKKQPVAFWCNPISGHNTLYWYLQNLGQGPELLIRYENEEAVDDSQLPKDRFSAERLKGVDSTLKIQPAELGDSAVYLCASSFGQNNSPLHFGNGTRLTVT.